In this sample, the clone carrying this TCR beta chain turned up a few times. Its specificity is not known. This sample was taken from a study of OX40 agonist ivuxolimab in advanced cancers. Study summary: Ivuxolimab doses were 0.01, 0.1, 0.3, 1.5, 3 or 10 mg/kg every 2 weeks.

The germline V gene encodes CDR1 SGHTA and CDR2 FQGTGA. V dropped 6 bases and J dropped 0 bases, with 15 bases sitting between them. CDR3 size: 16 residues. This table comes from immunoSEQ multiplex PCR, and its TCRdb copy is limited to in-frame clones, with some not included. The sample records roughly 70,000 clones, 75% to 90% being singletons. General study points: CD8+ T cells (on average) carried more expanded clones than CD4+ T cells. In the 0.1-3.0 mg/kg groups, partial responders showed among the lowest expansion.

The V call is TRBV7-3, the J call TRBJ1-5; D might be TRBD1 (5 bases). The material was CD4+ or CD8+ T cells sorted from blood, obtained in a trial of the OX40 agonist ivuxolimab. This receptor was identified in an adult with an advanced solid tumor such as melanoma, head and neck, liver or kidney cancer. The CDR3 DNA follows: TGTGCCAGCAGACTCCTGGTGGGGGGTAGCAATCAGCCCCAGCATTTT. It encodes CASRLLVGGSNQPQHF.